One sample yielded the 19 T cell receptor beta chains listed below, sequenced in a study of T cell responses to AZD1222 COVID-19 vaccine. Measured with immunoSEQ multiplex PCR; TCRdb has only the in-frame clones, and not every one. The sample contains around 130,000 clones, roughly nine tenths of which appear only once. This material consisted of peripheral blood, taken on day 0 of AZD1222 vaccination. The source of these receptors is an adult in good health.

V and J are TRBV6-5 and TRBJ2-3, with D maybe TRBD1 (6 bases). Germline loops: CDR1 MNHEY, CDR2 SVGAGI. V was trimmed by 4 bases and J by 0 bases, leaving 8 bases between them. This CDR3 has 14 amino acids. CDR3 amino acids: CASSWTASTDTQYF. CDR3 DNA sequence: TGTGCCAGCAGTTGGACAGCTAGCACAGATACGCAGTATTTT.

CDR3 bases: TGTGCCAGCAGTAGCCTAGCGGGAGCCGACAATGAGCAGTTCTTC. It codes for CASSSLAGADNEQFF. The rearrangement links TRBV6-5 to TRBJ2-1; 10 bases map to TRBD2. The CDR3 covers 15 residues. V was clipped by 5 bases and J by 5 bases; unmatched bases: 6. The germline V gene has CDR1 MNHEY and CDR2 SVGAGI.

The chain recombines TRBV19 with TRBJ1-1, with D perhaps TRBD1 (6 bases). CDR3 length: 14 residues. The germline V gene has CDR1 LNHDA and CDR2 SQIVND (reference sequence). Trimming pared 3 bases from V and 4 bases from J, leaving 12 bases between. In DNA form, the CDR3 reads TGTGCCAGTAGTATCGGGGGGCTGAGCACTGAAGCTTTCTTT. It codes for CASSIGGLSTEAFF. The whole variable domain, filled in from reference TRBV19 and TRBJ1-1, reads DGGITQSPKYLFRKEGQNVTLSCEQNLNHDAMYWYRQDPGQGLRLIYYSQIVNDFQKGDIAEGYSVSREKKESFPLTVTSAQKNPTAFYLCASSIGGLSTEAFFGQGTRLTVV.

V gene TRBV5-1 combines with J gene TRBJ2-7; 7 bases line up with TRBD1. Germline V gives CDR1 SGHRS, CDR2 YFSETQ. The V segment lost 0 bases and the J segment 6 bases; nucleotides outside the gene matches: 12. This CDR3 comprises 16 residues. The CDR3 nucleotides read TGCGCCAGCAGCTTGGTTCAGGCAGGGGGTTTTAGCGAGCAGTACTTC. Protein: CASSLVQAGGFSEQYF.

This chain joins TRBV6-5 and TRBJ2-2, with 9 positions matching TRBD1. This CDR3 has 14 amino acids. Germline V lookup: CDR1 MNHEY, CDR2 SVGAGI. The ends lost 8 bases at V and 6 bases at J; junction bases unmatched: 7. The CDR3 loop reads CASQSTGGPGELFF. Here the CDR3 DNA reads TGTGCCAGCCAATCCACAGGGGGCCCCGGGGAGCTGTTTTTT.

As DNA, the CDR3 is TGTGCCAGCAGCTTAGAGGGGGGCTACACCTTC. It specifies CASSLEGGYTF. The genes are TRBV7-9 and TRBJ1-2, with D perhaps TRBD1 (5 bases). Trimming took 1 base from V and 8 from J, leaving 5 bases between them. Germline lookup yields CDR1 SEHNR and CDR2 FQNEAQ (reference sequence). The CDR3 length is 11 residues.

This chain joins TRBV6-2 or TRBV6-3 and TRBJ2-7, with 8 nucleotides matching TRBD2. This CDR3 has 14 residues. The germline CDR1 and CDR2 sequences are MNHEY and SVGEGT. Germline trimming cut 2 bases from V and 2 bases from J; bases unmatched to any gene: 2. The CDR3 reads CASSYEAGAYEQYF. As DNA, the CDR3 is TGTGCCAGCAGTTACGAAGCGGGGGCCTACGAGCAGTACTTC.

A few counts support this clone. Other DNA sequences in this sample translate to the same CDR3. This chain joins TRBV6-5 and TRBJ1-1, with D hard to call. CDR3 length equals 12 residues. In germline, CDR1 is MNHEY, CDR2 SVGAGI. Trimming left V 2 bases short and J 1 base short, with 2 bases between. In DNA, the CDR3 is TGTGCCAGCAGTTACAGGAACACTGAAGCTTTCTTT. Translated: CASSYRNTEAFF.

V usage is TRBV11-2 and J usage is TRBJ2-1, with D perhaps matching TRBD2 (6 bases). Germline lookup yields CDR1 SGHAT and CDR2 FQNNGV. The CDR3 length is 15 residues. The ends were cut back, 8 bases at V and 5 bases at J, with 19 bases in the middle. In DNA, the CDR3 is TGTGCCAGCGGAATTGGGTTAGCGGCAGACAATGAGCAGTTCTTC. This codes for CASGIGLAADNEQFF.

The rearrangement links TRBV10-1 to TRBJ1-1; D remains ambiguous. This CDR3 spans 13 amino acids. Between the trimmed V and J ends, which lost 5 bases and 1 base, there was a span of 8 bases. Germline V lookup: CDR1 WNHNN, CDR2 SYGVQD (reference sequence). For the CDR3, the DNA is TGCGCCAGCAGTCATAAGCCGAACACTGAAGCTTTCTTT. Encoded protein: CASSHKPNTEAFF.

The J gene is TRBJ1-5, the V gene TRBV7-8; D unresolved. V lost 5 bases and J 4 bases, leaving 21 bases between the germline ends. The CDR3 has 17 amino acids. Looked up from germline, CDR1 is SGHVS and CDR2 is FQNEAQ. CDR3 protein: CASSQNTDLLRNQPQHF. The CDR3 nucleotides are TGTGCCAGCAGCCAGAATACCGACTTACTTCGGAATCAGCCCCAGCATTTT.

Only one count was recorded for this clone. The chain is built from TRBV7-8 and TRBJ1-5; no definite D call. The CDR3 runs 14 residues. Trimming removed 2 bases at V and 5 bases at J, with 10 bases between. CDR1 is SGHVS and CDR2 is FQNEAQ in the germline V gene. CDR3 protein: CASSLKYGDQPQHF. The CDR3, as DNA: TGTGCCAGCAGCTTAAAATACGGGGATCAGCCCCAGCATTTT.

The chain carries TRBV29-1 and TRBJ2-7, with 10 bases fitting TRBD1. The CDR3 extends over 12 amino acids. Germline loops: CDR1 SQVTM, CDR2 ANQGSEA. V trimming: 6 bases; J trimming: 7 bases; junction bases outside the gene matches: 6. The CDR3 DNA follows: TGCAGCGTCACGGGACAGGGGAGAGAGCAGTACTTC. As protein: CSVTGQGREQYF.

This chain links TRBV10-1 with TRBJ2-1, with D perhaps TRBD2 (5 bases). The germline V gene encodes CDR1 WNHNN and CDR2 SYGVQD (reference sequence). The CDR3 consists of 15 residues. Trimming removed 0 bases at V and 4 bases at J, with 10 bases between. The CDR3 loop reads CASSESLTGYNEQFF. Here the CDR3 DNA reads TGCGCCAGCAGTGAGTCTTTAACGGGGTACAATGAGCAGTTCTTC.

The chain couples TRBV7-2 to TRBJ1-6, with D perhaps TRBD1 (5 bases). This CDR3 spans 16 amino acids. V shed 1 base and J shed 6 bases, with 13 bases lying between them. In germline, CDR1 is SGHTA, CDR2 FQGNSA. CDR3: CASSLVGQGGNSPLHF. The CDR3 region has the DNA TGTGCCAGCAGCTTAGTGGGGCAGGGAGGTAATTCACCCCTCCACTTT.

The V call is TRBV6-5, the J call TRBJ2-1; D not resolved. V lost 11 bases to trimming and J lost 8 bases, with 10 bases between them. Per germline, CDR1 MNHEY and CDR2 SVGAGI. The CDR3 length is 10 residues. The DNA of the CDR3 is TGTGCCGCTGGCGACTATGAGCAGTTCTTC. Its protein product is CAAGDYEQFF.

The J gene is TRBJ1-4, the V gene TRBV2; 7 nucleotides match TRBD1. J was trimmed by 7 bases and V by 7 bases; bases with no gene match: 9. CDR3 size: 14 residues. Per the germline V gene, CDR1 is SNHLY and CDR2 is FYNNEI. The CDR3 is CASIAQGLSEKLFF. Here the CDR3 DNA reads TGTGCCAGCATTGCACAGGGGCTGTCTGAAAAACTGTTTTTT. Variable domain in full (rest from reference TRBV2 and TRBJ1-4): EPEVTQTPSHQVTQMGQEVILRCVPISNHLYFYWYRQILGQKVEFLVSFYNNEISEKSEIFDDQFSVERPDGSNFTLKIRSTKLEDSAMYFCASIAQGLSEKLFFGSGTQLSVL.

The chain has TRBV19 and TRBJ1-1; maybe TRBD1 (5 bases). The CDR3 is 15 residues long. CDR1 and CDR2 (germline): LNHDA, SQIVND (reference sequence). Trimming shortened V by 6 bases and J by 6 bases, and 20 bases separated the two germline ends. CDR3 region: CASRRLGREVPEAFF. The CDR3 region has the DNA TGTGCCAGTAGAAGGCTAGGCAGGGAAGTCCCTGAAGCTTTCTTT.

The CDR3 DNA follows: TGTGCCAGCAGTTTGGGGACTGGCCACACAGATACGCAGTATTTT. This encodes CASSLGTGHTDTQYF. V gene TRBV27 combines with J gene TRBJ2-3, with TRBD2 as a possible D gene (6 bases). Trimming cost V 3 bases and J 2 bases, with 12 bases left between them. This CDR3 spans 15 amino acids. The germline V gene encodes CDR1 MNHEY and CDR2 SMNVEV (reference sequence).